This T cell receptor beta chain was observed in a study of cytomegalovirus exposure and HLA in healthy donors (dated by TCRdb to 2015 to 2018). Notes on the research overall: According to a later analysis, one platform produced both the 120 validation repertoires and the roughly 640 repertoires of the first cohort. High-throughput TCR immunosequencing, statistical association of individual TCRs with disease status, and machine learning were combined to predict cytomegalovirus infection status. The study aimed to test whether cataloging public T cell receptors could reveal signatures of past pathogen exposure. Along with the approximately 700-subject first cohort, a separate validation cohort of over a hundred different subjects was used.

The paper as a whole reports these results and caveats: It was suggested by the authors that the approach could potentially be generalized to other disease states and immunological phenotypes. In a later analysis, TCRs clustered in the first cohort were found to also tend to co-occur in the approximately 110 validation repertoires, with 94% of cluster scores above 0. The study gave a list of more than 150 TCR beta chains associated with cytomegalovirus. Most TCR sequences were observed very rarely across donors, whereas some public TCRs were present in many individuals. A few of the identified cytomegalovirus-associated TCR beta chains were confirmed in vitro to be specific for cytomegalovirus antigens. Cytomegalovirus status was reported to be diagnosed by the classifier with high specificity and sensitivity in both the original and validation cohorts. All 120 or so repertoires were used to score co-occurrence in the validation cohort in a later analysis, because that analysis had no HLA typing for the cohort.

Separate from the approximately 670-subject first cohort, the validation cohort of roughly 110 subjects was the group to which the donors belonged. V is reduced by 4 bases and J by 0 bases, leaving a spacing of 20 bases between them. The CDR3 has 18 amino acids, counting the end cysteine and phenylalanine. This entry keeps only the CDR3 DNA: 54 bases, framed from base 1. The library was built by means of the immunoSEQ multiplex PCR assay. The original methods were these. A statistical classification framework was developed to diagnose cytomegalovirus status using the catalog of TCR beta chain sequences. TCRdb carries this immuneACCESS record with in-frame sequences only. Its versions omit some clonotypes, under half of them owing to an unresolved V gene in the studies checked, with the rest unexplained. V and J calls and clone size are copied from that table; D and trimming were computed from the DNA. The sample profile shows 130,000 to 150,000 clones; approximately 86% of them were found once. The ten top clones hold 4.5% of the sample.

In the case of this clone: There is no known antigen for this receptor. No per-base quality is available; no much larger clone lies one base away.

The sequence came from a man between 18 and 29 years old in good health and CMV-seropositive. Sequencing was performed on PBMCs. This chain joins TRBV5-7 to TRBJ2-4, with TRBD1 tentatively as D gene (6 bases match). TRBV5-7 is an ORF, with its function uncertain. This receptor has the CDR3 CASSPTGEDYIAKNIQYF. The nucleotide sequence is TGTGCCAGCAGCCCGACAGGAGAAGACTATATAGCCAAAAACATTCAGTACTTC.